This TCR beta chain was recorded in a study of blood T cell repertoires in COVID-19. For the study at large: From the United States, Italy and Spain came samples of acute and convalescent COVID-19.

Enrolled through a virtual design, the participants were between 18 and 89 years of age and came from about two dozen US areas. Cohort assignment relied on participant-reported clinical history. V lost 6 bases to trimming and J lost 6 bases, with 20 bases between them. The CDR3 consists of 15 residues. Germline V lookup: CDR1 MDHEN, CDR2 SYDVKM. Per the original methods: Estimated nucleated cell counts came from reference gene primer amplification. TCRdb keeps only in-frame clones here, not all; method: immunoSEQ multiplex PCR. Clone size and V and J calls were adopted from that table, with D and trimming inferred from the DNA. The sample lists approximately 290,000 clones, 85% to 90% occurring once.

The TCR originated in a woman between 18 and 29 years old with acute COVID-19. Sequencing was performed on PBMCs or T cells enriched from blood (not recorded which). The chain combines TRBV28 with TRBJ1-2, with D perhaps matching TRBD1 (5 bases). The CDR3 DNA reads as TGTGCCAGCAGGTCGGGGGGAGGGGTGGACCATGGCTACACCTTC. It codes for CASRSGGGVDHGYTF.